These 11 T cell receptor beta chains share one sample of origin, sequenced in a study of cytomegalovirus exposure and HLA in healthy donors. PCR was performed using 60 Vbeta and 13 Jbeta primers. Method: immunoSEQ multiplex PCR; TCRdb's copy keeps in-frame clones and lacks some. The repertoire holds 95,000 to 150,000 clones, with 80% as singletons. The specimen sequenced was PBMCs. These receptors originate from a female donor in good health and CMV-seropositive.

The J gene is TRBJ1-1, the V gene TRBV11-2; 7 bases fit TRBD1. CDR1 is SGHAT and CDR2 is FQNNGV in the germline V gene. The ends lost 1 base at V and 3 bases at J; junction bases unmatched: 5. The CDR3 loop spans 15 amino acids. CDR3 DNA sequence: TGTGCCAGCAGCTTAGTCGGCCAGGGGGACACTGAAGCTTTCTTT. Translation: CASSLVGQGDTEAFF.

This sequence joins TRBV19 and TRBJ1-5; a possible D gene is TRBD1 (6 bases). The CDR3 length is 15 residues. V was trimmed by 6 bases and J by 1 base, leaving 13 bases between them. CDR1 LNHDA and CDR2 SQIVND come from the germline V gene (reference sequence). In nucleotides, the CDR3 is TGTGCCAGTAGAACCGGACAGCGCAGCAATCAGCCCCAGCATTTT. It yields the protein CASRTGQRSNQPQHF. The full variable domain, its missing parts supplied by reference TRBV19 and TRBJ1-5, is DGGITQSPKYLFRKEGQNVTLSCEQNLNHDAMYWYRQDPGQGLRLIYYSQIVNDFQKGDIAEGYSVSREKKESFPLTVTSAQKNPTAFYLCASRTGQRSNQPQHFGDGTRLSIL.

J is TRBJ1-2 and V is TRBV7-9; D is unresolved. Trimming pared 5 bases from V and 7 bases from J, leaving 14 bases between. The CDR3 consists of 13 residues. Per the germline V gene, CDR1 is SEHNR and CDR2 is FQNEAQ (reference sequence). The DNA of the CDR3 is TGTGCCAGCAGCCTCCCCCTCCGGTTTGGCTACACCTTC. It yields the protein CASSLPLRFGYTF. Filled out from reference TRBV7-9 and TRBJ1-2, the complete variable domain reads DTGVSQNPRHKITKRGQNVTFRCDPISEHNRLYWYRQTLGQGPEFLTYFQNEAQLEKSRLLSDRFSAERPKGSFSTLEIQRTEQGDSAMYLCASSLPLRFGYTFGSGTRLTVV.

This clone has just a few counts. J is TRBJ2-7 and V is TRBV5-1; 9 bases fit TRBD1. From germline, CDR1 is SGHRS and CDR2 YFSETQ. The junction had 2 bases not matched to a gene; V was cut back by 7 bases and J by 3 bases. The CDR3 contains 12 residues. CDR3 DNA: TGCGCCAGCGCGGGACAGGGCTACGAGCAGTACTTC. Its protein product is CASAGQGYEQYF.

The chain links TRBV5-1 to TRBJ2-7; TRBD1 agrees at 7 bases. Germline loops: CDR1 SGHRS, CDR2 YFSETQ. This CDR3 region has 15 residues. J lost 2 bases, V lost 3 bases, and 8 bases had no gene match. CDR3 amino acids: CASSSHRQGPYEQYF. The DNA for the CDR3 is TGCGCCAGCAGCTCCCATCGACAGGGCCCCTACGAGCAGTACTTC. The variable domain in full, with the rest retrieved from reference TRBV5-1 and TRBJ2-7, is KAGVTQTPRYLIKTRGQQVTLSCSPISGHRSVSWYQQTPGQGLQFLFEYFSETQRNKGNFPGRFSGRQFSNSRSEMNVSTLELGDSALYLCASSSHRQGPYEQYFGPGTRLTVT.

The chain's CDR3 is CASSTLGGRMNTEAFF. CDR3 bases: TGTGCCAGCAGTACCTTAGGAGGCAGGATGAACACTGAAGCTTTCTTT. The J gene is TRBJ1-1, the V gene TRBV5-4; D uncertain. V was shortened by 5 bases and J by 0 bases, with 17 bases between the two germline ends. This CDR3 is built from 16 residues. CDR1 is SGHNT, CDR2 YYREEE, per germline (reference sequence).

V gene TRBV4-3 combines with J gene TRBJ2-3, with a possible D match to TRBD2 (7 bases). Looked up from germline, CDR1 is LGHNA and CDR2 is YSLEER. The CDR3 has 17 amino acids. V dropped 0 bases and J dropped 4 bases, with 17 bases sitting between them. The CDR3 protein is CASSQDLQGGLADTQYF. The CDR3 DNA reads as TGCGCCAGCAGCCAAGATCTACAGGGAGGGCTGGCAGATACGCAGTATTTT.

The CDR3 DNA is TGTGCCAGCTCACCAGGCGGGGTCTCCTACGAGCAGTACTTC. Translation: CASSPGGVSYEQYF. The chain joins TRBV18 to TRBJ2-7, with D possibly matching TRBD2 (6 bases). The V end lost 2 bases, the J end lost 0 bases, and 8 bases lay between the germline ends. There are 14 residues in the CDR3. Germline V lookup: CDR1 KGHSH, CDR2 LQKENI.

The chain has TRBV27 and TRBJ2-7; D ambiguous. V shed 5 bases and J shed 1 base, with 12 bases lying between them. Germline assignment: CDR1 MNHEY and CDR2 SMNVEV (reference sequence). The CDR3 has 14 amino acids. The CDR3 loop is CASSAYSLSYEQYF. The CDR3 nucleotides are TGTGCCAGCAGTGCCTACAGCCTGTCCTACGAGCAGTACTTC.

A single count supports this clone. The rearrangement uses TRBV30 and TRBJ1-2; D might be TRBD1 (5 bases). The V end lost 5 bases, the J end lost 7 bases, and 23 bases lay between the germline ends. This CDR3 is 15 amino acids long. The V gene's germline CDR1 is GTSNPN and CDR2 SVGIG (reference sequence). This CDR3 reads CAWEEKQVGGGGYTF. The CDR3 coding sequence is TGTGCCTGGGAAGAAAAACAAGTGGGGGGAGGTGGCTACACCTTC.

J is TRBJ2-5 and V is TRBV5-8, with TRBD1 matching over 9 bases. The CDR3 has 13 residues. The J segment lost 5 bases and the V segment lost 9 bases, leaving 8 bases of the junction unmatched. Germline assignment: CDR1 SGHTS and CDR2 YDEGEE. The CDR3 spells CATLQGARETQYF. The DNA of the CDR3 is TGTGCCACGTTACAGGGGGCCCGGGAGACCCAGTACTTC.